A single sample gave rise to the 29 T cell receptor beta chains below, sequenced in a study of blood T cell repertoires in COVID-19. Produced via immunoSEQ multiplex PCR; TCRdb's table is partial and in-frame only. The repertoire has tens of thousands of clones, roughly three quarters of them found once; the top ten carry 8.5%. The sample taken for sequencing was peripheral blood. The receptor set was obtained from a man between 70 and 80 years old with active or convalescent COVID-19.

The chain links TRBV21-1 to TRBJ1-4. TRBV21-1 is shown as a pseudogene. The CDR3 has 17 residues. In DNA form, the CDR3 reads TGTGCCAGCAGCAAAGGGGAGGGCGGAGTGTTTAATGAAAAACTGTTTTTT. Encoded protein: CASSKGEGGVFNEKLFF.

This sequence joins TRBV5-1 and TRBJ1-5; 11 bases map to TRBD1. V dropped 0 bases and J dropped 7; count of bases not matched to a gene: 0. Germline V gene data show CDR1 as SGHRS and CDR2 as YFSETQ. There are 14 residues in the CDR3. The CDR3, as DNA: TGCGCCAGCAGCTTGGGGACAGGGGGCCAGCCCCAGCATTTT. This sequence encodes CASSLGTGGQPQHF.

The rearrangement links TRBV14 to TRBJ1-1; 7 bases align to TRBD1. Trimming cost V 0 bases and J 5 bases; bases outside gene matches: 15. Germline V gives CDR1 SGHDN, CDR2 FVKESK. This CDR3 has 18 residues. In nucleotides, the CDR3 is TGTGCCAGCAGCCAAGAAGGGGGGACAGATAACCTCAGGACTGAAGCTTTCTTT. It is translated as CASSQEGGTDNLRTEAFF.

The CDR3 sequence: CASSQEGGGRGQTQYF. As DNA, the CDR3 is TGTGCCAGCAGCCAAGAAGGGGGCGGGCGGGGACAGACCCAGTACTTC. The chain links TRBV4-2 to TRBJ2-5; D perhaps matches TRBD1 (7 bases). This CDR3 spans 16 amino acids. Germline assignment: CDR1 LGHNA and CDR2 YNFKEQ. V lost 0 bases to trimming and J lost 6 bases, with 17 bases between them.

V usage is TRBV7-2 and J usage is TRBJ2-7; D remains unclear. Germline CDR1 SGHTA, CDR2 FQGNSA. Trimming removed 5 bases at V and 3 bases at J, with 8 bases between. CDR3 length: 12 residues. The CDR3 region is CASSPPHYEQYF. CDR3 DNA sequence: TGTGCCAGCAGCCCCCCCCACTACGAGCAGTACTTC.

J is TRBJ2-1 and V is TRBV27; TRBD2 matches 16 bases. J lost 1 base, V lost 3 bases, and 3 bases had no gene match. The CDR3 extends over 18 amino acids. Per the germline V gene, CDR1 is MNHEY and CDR2 is SMNVEV (reference sequence). CDR3: CASSLGLAGGRSYNEQFF. In nucleotides, the CDR3 is TGTGCCAGCAGTTTGGGACTAGCGGGGGGGCGATCCTACAATGAGCAGTTCTTC.

The table lists this clone with a few counts. V and J are TRBV6-4 and TRBJ1-5, with D perhaps matching TRBD1 (6 bases). Germline loops: CDR1 MRHNA, CDR2 SNTAGT. The CDR3 totals 13 residues. V was trimmed by 3 bases and J by 8 bases, leaving 11 bases between them. CDR3: CASSEQGDEPQHF. CDR3 nucleotides: TGTGCCAGCAGTGAACAGGGAGACGAGCCCCAGCATTTT.

The chain carries TRBV5-1 and TRBJ2-7; D might be TRBD1 (6 bases). V was cut by 5 bases and J by 3 bases, with 18 bases left in between. Germline CDR1 reads SGHRS; CDR2 reads YFSETQ. The CDR3 runs to 15 residues. The CDR3 reads CASRLSRDTNYEQYF. DNA for the CDR3: TGCGCCAGCAGACTAAGCCGGGACACAAACTACGAGCAGTACTTC.

This chain connects TRBV15 to TRBJ2-7, with D possibly matching TRBD2 (6 bases). V was cut by 0 bases and J by 7 bases, with 16 bases left in between. This CDR3 comprises 15 residues. Per the germline V gene, CDR1 is LNHNV and CDR2 is YYDKDF (reference sequence). CDR3 in amino acids: CATSRDRTSGGEQYF. The DNA of the CDR3 is TGTGCCACCAGCAGAGATCGGACCTCTGGGGGGGAGCAGTACTTC.

CDR3 in amino acids: CASSLGTHSYNEQFF. The CDR3 nucleotides are TGTGCCAGCAGCTTGGGGACACACTCCTACAATGAGCAGTTCTTC. The chain has TRBV7-3 and TRBJ2-1, with D possibly matching TRBD1 (6 bases). Germline CDR1 SGHTA, CDR2 FQGTGA. V was pared by 3 bases and J by 0 bases, with 9 bases between. This CDR3 contains 15 residues. Variable domain in full (rest from reference TRBV7-3 and TRBJ2-1): GAGVSQTPSNKVTEKGKYVELRCDPISGHTALYWYRQSLGQGPEFLIYFQGTGAADDSGLPNDRFFAVRPEGSVSTLKIQRTERGDSAVYLCASSLGTHSYNEQFFGPGTRLTVL.

In this sample, this clone turned up a few times. The chain joins TRBV7-9 to TRBJ2-7; D is unclear. V gave up 5 bases and J gave up 4 bases, with 9 bases separating them. This CDR3 has 12 residues. Germline V gene sequence: CDR1 SEHNR, CDR2 FQNEAQ (reference sequence). The CDR3 here is CASSTDGYEQYF. CDR3 sequence (DNA): TGTGCCAGCAGCACCGACGGGTACGAGCAGTACTTC.

This chain links TRBV3-1 (or the pseudogene TRBV3-2) with TRBJ1-4; D remains ambiguous. This CDR3 has 15 residues. Trimming shortened V by 0 bases and J by 5 bases, and 10 bases separated the two germline ends. Germline assignment: CDR1 LGHDT and CDR2 YNNKEL (reference sequence). The CDR3 loop reads CASSQEPGANEKLFF. The CDR3 nucleotides are TGTGCCAGCAGCCAAGAGCCAGGTGCCAATGAAAAACTGTTTTTT.

The chain recombines TRBV10-2 with TRBJ1-2; D remains ambiguous. Per germline, CDR1 WSHSY and CDR2 SAAADI. V was trimmed by 0 bases and J by 4 bases, leaving 6 bases between them. The CDR3 contains 13 residues. CDR3 region: CASSESSGYGYTF. The CDR3 coding sequence is TGCGCCAGCAGTGAGTCTTCAGGCTATGGCTACACCTTC.

In its sample, this clone was seen a few times. The chain employs TRBV4-1 and TRBJ2-7; D is undetermined. The germline V gene encodes CDR1 MGHRA and CDR2 YSYEKL. The V end lost 0 bases, the J end lost 3 bases, and 12 bases lay between the germline ends. CDR3 length equals 15 residues. CDR3: CASSQDQNSYYEQYF. CDR3 coding DNA: TGCGCCAGCAGCCAAGATCAAAACAGTTACTACGAGCAGTACTTC.

The CDR3 loop is CASTQNRNNQPQHF. As DNA, the CDR3 is TGTGCCAGCACTCAAAACAGGAACAATCAGCCCCAGCATTTT. V gene TRBV2 combines with J gene TRBJ1-5; tentatively, D is TRBD1 (5 bases). The CDR3 runs to 14 residues. Germline loops: CDR1 SNHLY, CDR2 FYNNEI. Trimming pared 7 bases from V and 3 bases from J, leaving 13 bases between.

The chain joins TRBV7-8 to TRBJ2-1; the D is unclear. This CDR3 contains 10 residues. Germline V CDR1 and CDR2: SGHVS, FQNEAQ. Trimming pared 4 bases from V and 7 bases from J, leaving 2 bases between. The CDR3 spells CASSSNEQFF. The CDR3 bases are TGTGCCAGCAGCTCGAATGAGCAGTTCTTC.

The genes are TRBV7-3 and TRBJ2-5; D remains ambiguous. The germline gives CDR1 SGHTA, CDR2 FQGTGA. This CDR3 has 13 amino acids. V was pared by 2 bases and J by 5 bases, with 9 bases between. CDR3 loop: CASSLRPRETQYF. The DNA of the CDR3 is TGTGCCAGCAGCTTACGTCCCAGGGAGACCCAGTACTTC.

V usage is TRBV19 and J usage is TRBJ1-2; tentative D call: TRBD1 (5 bases). V shed 5 bases and J shed 0 bases, with 10 bases lying between them. From germline, CDR1 is LNHDA and CDR2 SQIVND (reference sequence). CDR3 length: 14 residues. The CDR3 DNA sequence: TGTGCCAGTAGTTCGGACACCACTAACTATGGCTACACCTTC. It codes for CASSSDTTNYGYTF. The complete variable domain, with remaining parts taken from reference TRBV19 and TRBJ1-2, reads DGGITQSPKYLFRKEGQNVTLSCEQNLNHDAMYWYRQDPGQGLRLIYYSQIVNDFQKGDIAEGYSVSREKKESFPLTVTSAQKNPTAFYLCASSSDTTNYGYTFGSGTRLTVV.

By share of the sample, this clone is medium-sized. The CDR3 here is CASSWGPYNSPLHF. In DNA, the CDR3 is TGTGCCAGCAGCTGGGGGCCTTATAATTCACCCCTCCACTTT. The V and J genes are TRBV11-2 and TRBJ1-6, with a weak D call TRBD1 (6 bases). V lost 4 bases and J 4 bases, leaving 8 bases between the germline ends. Germline loops: CDR1 SGHAT, CDR2 FQNNGV. This CDR3 region has 14 residues.

The chain couples TRBV7-9 to TRBJ1-2; D gene ambiguous. CDR1 SEHNR and CDR2 FQNEAQ come from the germline V gene (reference sequence). V dropped 6 bases and J dropped 4 bases, with 18 bases sitting between them. The CDR3 sequence is 15 residues long. The CDR3 spells CASRPGLTHGYGYTF. The CDR3 DNA is TGTGCCAGCAGACCTGGACTGACCCATGGCTATGGCTACACCTTC.

The chain couples TRBV19 to TRBJ2-2; maybe TRBD1 (5 bases). Trimming cost V 5 bases and J 5 bases, with 9 bases left between them. The germline V gene encodes CDR1 LNHDA and CDR2 SQIVND (reference sequence). The CDR3 spans 13 residues. CDR3 sequence reads: CASSLRGTGELFF. The CDR3 DNA reads TGTGCCAGTAGTCTAAGGGGTACCGGGGAGCTGTTTTTT.

The genes are TRBV5-4 and TRBJ2-3, with a possible D match to TRBD2 (5 bases). V was clipped by 4 bases and J by 4 bases, with 16 bases between them. This CDR3 comprises 15 residues. CDR1 SGHNT and CDR2 YYREEE come from the germline V gene (reference sequence). The CDR3 region has the DNA TGTGCCAGCAGCCCGGAGGCCGGGGATCCAGATACGCAGTATTTT. Protein product: CASSPEAGDPDTQYF.

This clone came up once. The J gene is TRBJ2-3, the V gene TRBV19; D might be TRBD2 (6 bases). Trimming removed 5 bases at V and 2 bases at J, with 11 bases between. The CDR3 has 14 residues. The germline gives CDR1 LNHDA, CDR2 SQIVND (reference sequence). Here the CDR3 reads CASSQDYYTDTQYF. Written as DNA, the CDR3 is TGTGCCAGTAGTCAGGACTATTACACAGATACGCAGTATTTT.

The V and J genes are TRBV27 and TRBJ2-1; maybe TRBD2 (7 bases). The CDR3 length is 16 residues. Trimming stripped 0 bases from V and 6 bases from J, with 15 bases between. The germline gives CDR1 MNHEY, CDR2 SMNVEV (reference sequence). The CDR3 nucleotides read TGTGCCAGCAGTTTATCAGGGGGGGCAGGCCTCAATGAGCAGTTCTTC. Amino acid sequence: CASSLSGGAGLNEQFF.

This clone has just one count. This chain's CDR3 is CASSQEIPYSNQPQHF. As DNA, the CDR3 is TGCGCCAGCAGCCAAGAAATCCCCTATAGCAATCAGCCCCAGCATTTT. The chain has TRBV4-1 and TRBJ1-5; D call uncertain. The CDR3 runs 16 residues. V lost 0 bases, J lost 0 bases, and 9 bases lay in between. CDR1 is MGHRA, CDR2 YSYEKL, per germline.

This chain connects TRBV11-2 to TRBJ2-3; tentatively, D is TRBD2 (5 bases). CDR1 is SGHAT and CDR2 is FQNNGV in the germline V gene. This CDR3 is built from 15 residues. Deletions cut 4 bases from V and 2 bases from J, with 13 bases between. CDR3 sequence: CASSSPGVSTDTQYF. For the CDR3, the DNA is TGTGCCAGCAGCTCTCCCGGGGTTTCCACAGATACGCAGTATTTT.

J is TRBJ1-2 and V is TRBV11-2; the match to TRBD1 covers 8 bases. Germline CDR1 reads SGHAT; CDR2 reads FQNNGV. V shed 1 base and J 6 bases; nucleotides not matched to a gene: 4. There are 14 residues in the CDR3. CDR3 amino acids: CASSLGQGTDGYTF. For the CDR3, the DNA is TGTGCCAGCAGCTTAGGACAGGGGACGGATGGCTACACCTTC.

The CDR3 DNA follows: TGTGCCTGGAGTGTTGGAGACGAAAAACTGTTTTTT. Protein sequence: CAWSVGDEKLFF. The V and J genes are TRBV30 and TRBJ1-4; D remains unclear. V lost 0 bases and J lost 8, with 7 bases in between. The CDR3 is made up of 12 amino acids. The V gene's germline CDR1 is GTSNPN and CDR2 SVGIG (reference sequence).

The chain employs TRBV10-1 and TRBJ2-3; no definite D call. V shed 5 bases and J shed 2 bases, with 11 bases lying between them. Germline V CDR1 and CDR2: WNHNN, SYGVQD (reference sequence). This CDR3 is 14 amino acids long. CDR3 sequence (DNA): TGCGCCAGCAGTAGAGGCAAAAACACAGATACGCAGTATTTT. Its translation: CASSRGKNTDTQYF.